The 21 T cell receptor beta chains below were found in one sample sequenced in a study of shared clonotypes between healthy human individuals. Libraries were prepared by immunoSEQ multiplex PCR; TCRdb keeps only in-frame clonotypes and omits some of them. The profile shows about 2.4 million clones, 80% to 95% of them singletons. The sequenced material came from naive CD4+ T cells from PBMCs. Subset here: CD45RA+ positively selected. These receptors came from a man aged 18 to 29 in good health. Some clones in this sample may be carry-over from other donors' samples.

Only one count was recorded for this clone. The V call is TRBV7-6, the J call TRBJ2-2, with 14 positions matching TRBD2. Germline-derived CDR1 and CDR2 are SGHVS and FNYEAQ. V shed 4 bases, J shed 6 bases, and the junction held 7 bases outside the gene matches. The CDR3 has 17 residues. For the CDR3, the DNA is TGTGCCAGCAGCTCGGGACTAGCGGGAGTTTTCTCCGGGGAGCTGTTTTTT. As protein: CASSSGLAGVFSGELFF.

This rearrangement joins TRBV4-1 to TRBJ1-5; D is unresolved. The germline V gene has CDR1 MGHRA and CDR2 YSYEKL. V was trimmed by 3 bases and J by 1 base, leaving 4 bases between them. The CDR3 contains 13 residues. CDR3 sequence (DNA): TGCGCCAGCAGCCAGGAGAGCAATCAGCCCCAGCATTTT. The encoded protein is CASSQESNQPQHF.

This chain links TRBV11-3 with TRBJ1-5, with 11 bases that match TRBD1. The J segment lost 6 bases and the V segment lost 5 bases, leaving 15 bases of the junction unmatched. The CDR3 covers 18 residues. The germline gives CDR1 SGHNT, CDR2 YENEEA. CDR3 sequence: CASSRGQGADTPIQPQHF. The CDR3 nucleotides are TGTGCCAGCAGCCGTGGACAGGGGGCGGACACCCCTATTCAGCCCCAGCATTTT. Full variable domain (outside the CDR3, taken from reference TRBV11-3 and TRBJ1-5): EAGVVQSPRYKIIEKKQPVAFWCNPISGHNTLYWYLQNLGQGPELLIRYENEEAVDDSQLPKDRFSAERLKGVDSTLKIQPAELGDSAVYLCASSRGQGADTPIQPQHFGDGTRLSIL.

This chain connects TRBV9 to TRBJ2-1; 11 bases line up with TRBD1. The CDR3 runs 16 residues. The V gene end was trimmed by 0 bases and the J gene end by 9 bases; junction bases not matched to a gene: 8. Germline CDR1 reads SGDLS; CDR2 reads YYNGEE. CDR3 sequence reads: CASSVGGQGAKSEQFF. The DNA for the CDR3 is TGTGCCAGCAGCGTAGGAGGACAGGGGGCGAAATCTGAGCAGTTCTTC.

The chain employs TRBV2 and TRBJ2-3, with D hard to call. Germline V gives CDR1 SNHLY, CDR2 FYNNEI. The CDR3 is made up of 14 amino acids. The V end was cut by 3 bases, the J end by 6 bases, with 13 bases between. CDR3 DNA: TGTGCCAGCAGTGAGCAGACCCCTGGGGATACGCAGTATTTT. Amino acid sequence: CASSEQTPGDTQYF.

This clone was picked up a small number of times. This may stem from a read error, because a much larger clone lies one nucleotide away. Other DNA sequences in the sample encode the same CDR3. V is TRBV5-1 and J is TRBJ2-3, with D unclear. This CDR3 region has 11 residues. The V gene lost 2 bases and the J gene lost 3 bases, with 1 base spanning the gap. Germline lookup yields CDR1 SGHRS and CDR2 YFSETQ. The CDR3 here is CASSFTDTQYF. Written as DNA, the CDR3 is TGCGCCAGCAGCTTTACAGATACGCAGTATTTT.

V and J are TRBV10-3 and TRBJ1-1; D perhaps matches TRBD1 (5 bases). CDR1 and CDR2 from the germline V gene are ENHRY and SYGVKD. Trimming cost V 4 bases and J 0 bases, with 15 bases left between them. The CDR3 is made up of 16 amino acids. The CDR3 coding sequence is TGTGCCATCAGTGGCCAAGGGGCTATAATGAACACTGAAGCTTTCTTT. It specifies CAISGQGAIMNTEAFF.

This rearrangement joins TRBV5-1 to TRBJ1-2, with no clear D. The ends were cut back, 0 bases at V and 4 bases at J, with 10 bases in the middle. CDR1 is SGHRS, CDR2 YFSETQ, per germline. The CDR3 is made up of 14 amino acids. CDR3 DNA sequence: TGCGCCAGCAGCTTGGGAAGCCCAAGCTATGGCTACACCTTC. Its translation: CASSLGSPSYGYTF.

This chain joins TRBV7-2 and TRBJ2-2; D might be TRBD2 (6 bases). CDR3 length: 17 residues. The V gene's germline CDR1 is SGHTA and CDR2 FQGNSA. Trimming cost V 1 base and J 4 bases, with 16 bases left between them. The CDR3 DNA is TGTGCCAGCAGCTTAGTACGTACCGGCGGGATCACCGGGGAGCTGTTTTTT. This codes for CASSLVRTGGITGELFF.

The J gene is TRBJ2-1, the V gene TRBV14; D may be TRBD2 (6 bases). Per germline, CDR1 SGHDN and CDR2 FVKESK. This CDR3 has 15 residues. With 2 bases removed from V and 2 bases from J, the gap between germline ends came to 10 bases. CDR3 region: CASSQQGGTYNEQFF. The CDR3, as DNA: TGTGCCAGCAGCCAACAGGGAGGAACCTACAATGAGCAGTTCTTC.

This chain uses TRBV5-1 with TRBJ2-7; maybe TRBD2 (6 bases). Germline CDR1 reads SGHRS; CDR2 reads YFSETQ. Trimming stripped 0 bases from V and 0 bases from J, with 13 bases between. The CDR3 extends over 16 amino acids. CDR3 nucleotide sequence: TGCGCCAGCAGCTTGGAGGGCGGGGTACTCTCCTACGAGCAGTACTTC. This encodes CASSLEGGVLSYEQYF. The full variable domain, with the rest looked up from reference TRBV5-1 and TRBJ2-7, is KAGVTQTPRYLIKTRGQQVTLSCSPISGHRSVSWYQQTPGQGLQFLFEYFSETQRNKGNFPGRFSGRQFSNSRSEMNVSTLELGDSALYLCASSLEGGVLSYEQYFGPGTRLTVT.

The CDR3 nucleotides read TGCAGCGTTCGGTGGGACATTCAGTCTGGCGGCTACACCTTC. Its translation is CSVRWDIQSGGYTF. The rearrangement uses TRBV29-1 and TRBJ1-2; the D gene is possibly TRBD1 (6 bases). The CDR3 covers 14 residues. Deletions cut 5 bases from V and 8 bases from J, with 21 bases between. Germline assignment: CDR1 SQVTM and CDR2 ANQGSEA.

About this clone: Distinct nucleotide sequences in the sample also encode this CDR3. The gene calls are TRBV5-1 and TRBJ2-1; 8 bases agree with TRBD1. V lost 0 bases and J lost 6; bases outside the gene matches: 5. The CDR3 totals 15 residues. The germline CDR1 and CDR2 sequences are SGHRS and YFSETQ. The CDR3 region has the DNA TGCGCCAGCAGCTTGGGGCAGGGGGCGGGCAATGAGCAGTTCTTC. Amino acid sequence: CASSLGQGAGNEQFF.

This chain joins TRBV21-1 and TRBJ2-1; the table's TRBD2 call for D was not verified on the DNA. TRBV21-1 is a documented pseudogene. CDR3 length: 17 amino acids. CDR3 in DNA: TGTGCCAGCAGCAAATCTGGGACTAGCGGGGCCTACAATGAGCAGTTCTTC. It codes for CASSKSGTSGAYNEQFF.

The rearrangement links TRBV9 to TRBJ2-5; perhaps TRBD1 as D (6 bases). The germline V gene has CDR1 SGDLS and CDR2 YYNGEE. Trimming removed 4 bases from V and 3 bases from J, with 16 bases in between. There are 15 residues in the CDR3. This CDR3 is CASSSMGRGEETQYF. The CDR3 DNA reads TGTGCCAGCAGCTCTATGGGCAGGGGAGAAGAGACCCAGTACTTC. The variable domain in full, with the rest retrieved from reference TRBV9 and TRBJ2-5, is DSGVTQTPKHLITATGQRVTLRCSPRSGDLSVYWYQQSLDQGLQFLIQYYNGEERAKGNILERFSAQQFPDLHSELNLSSLELGDSALYFCASSSMGRGEETQYFGPGTRLLVL.

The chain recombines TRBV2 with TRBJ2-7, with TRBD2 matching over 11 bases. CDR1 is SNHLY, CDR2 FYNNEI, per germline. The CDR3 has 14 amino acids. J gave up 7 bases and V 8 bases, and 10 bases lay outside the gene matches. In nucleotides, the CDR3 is TGTGCCAGCGCTGGACTAGCGGGTTGGGAAGAGCAGTACTTC. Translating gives CASAGLAGWEEQYF.

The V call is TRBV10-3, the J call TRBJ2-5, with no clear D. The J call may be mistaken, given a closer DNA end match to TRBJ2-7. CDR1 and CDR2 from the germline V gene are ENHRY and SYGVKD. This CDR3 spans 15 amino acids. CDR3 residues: CAISGSFGPTYEQYF. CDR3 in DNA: TGTGCCATCAGCGGCAGCTTCGGACCGACCTACGAGCAGTACTTC.

The CDR3 coding sequence is TGTGCCAGCAGCAGGGTAGGGGGCTACGAGCAGTACTTC. Amino acid sequence: CASSRVGGYEQYF. The chain is built from TRBV6-1 and TRBJ2-7; possible D gene TRBD1, 6 bases. CDR1 MNHNS and CDR2 SASEGT come from the germline V gene. Between the trimmed V and J ends, which lost 6 bases and 3 bases, there was a span of 12 bases. The CDR3 covers 13 residues.

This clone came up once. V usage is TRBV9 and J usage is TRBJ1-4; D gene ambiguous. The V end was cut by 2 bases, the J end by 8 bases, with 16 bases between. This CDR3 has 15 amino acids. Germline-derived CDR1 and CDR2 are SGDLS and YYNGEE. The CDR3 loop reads CASSVGSLTGEKLFF. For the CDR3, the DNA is TGTGCCAGCAGCGTGGGGTCCCTCACGGGGGAAAAACTGTTTTTT.

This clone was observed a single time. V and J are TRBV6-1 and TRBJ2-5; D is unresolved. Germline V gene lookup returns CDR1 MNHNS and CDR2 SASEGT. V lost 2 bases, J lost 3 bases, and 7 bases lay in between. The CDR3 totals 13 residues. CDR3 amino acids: CASSEQRKETQYF. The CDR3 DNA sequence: TGTGCCAGCAGTGAACAAAGAAAAGAGACCCAGTACTTC.

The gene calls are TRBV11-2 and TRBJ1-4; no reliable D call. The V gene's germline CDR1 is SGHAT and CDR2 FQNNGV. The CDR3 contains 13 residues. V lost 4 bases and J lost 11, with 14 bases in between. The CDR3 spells CASSSLLGYKLFF. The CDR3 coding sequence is TGTGCCAGCAGCTCGTTGCTGGGATATAAACTGTTTTTT.